This T cell receptor (beta chain) was found in a study of blood T cell repertoires in COVID-19. At the level of the study: Sources were T cells, B-cell-depleted T cells, or PBMCs; the material itself was cDNA or gDNA.

Repertoires were generated with immunoSEQ multiplex PCR, while TCRdb's copy carries only in-frame clones and drops some. The table includes 150,000 or so clones, about 90% detected once. Germline-derived CDR1 and CDR2 are SGHDN and FVKESK. There are 15 residues in the CDR3. V lost 0 bases to trimming and J lost 8 bases, with 13 bases between them. Participants, about 18 to 100 years old, spanned under 25 US areas. In assigning cohorts, the study relied on participant-reported clinical history. Sequenced input: PBMCs or T cells enriched from blood (not recorded which). The origin of this receptor is a human donor with acute COVID-19. The donor label of this sample is uncertain. The chain couples TRBV14 to TRBJ1-4, with D perhaps TRBD1 (5 bases). CDR3 residues: CASSQELGEREKLFF. Written as DNA, the CDR3 is TGTGCCAGCAGCCAAGAGTTAGGGGAAAGAGAAAAACTGTTTTTT.